Described below is a single TCR beta chain sequence and its context. The data derive from a study of cytomegalovirus exposure and HLA in healthy donors. With 5 bases clipped from V and 1 base from J, the junction kept 4 bases outside the gene matches. The CDR3 length is 14 residues. Germline V gene lookup returns CDR1 MGHDK and CDR2 SYGVNS. PCR involved 60 Vbeta and 13 Jbeta primers. Profiled with immunoSEQ multiplex PCR; TCRdb holds only in-frame clones, not every one. The sample holds roughly 180,000 clones, 70% to 80% seen once. The chain joins TRBV25-1 to TRBJ2-5; 7 bases map to TRBD1. The receptor was derived from a woman aged 25 to 39 in good health and CMV-seropositive. Sequencing input: PBMCs. The CDR3 loop is CASSSTGPQETQYF. CDR3 coding DNA: TGTGCCAGCAGTTCGACAGGGCCCCAAGAGACCCAGTACTTC. Supplemented by reference TRBV25-1 and TRBJ2-5, the full variable domain reads EADIYQTPRYLVIGTGKKITLECSQTMGHDKMYWYQQDPGMELHLIHYSYGVNSTEKGDLSSESTVSRIRTEHFPLTLESARPSHTSQYLCASSSTGPQETQYFGPGTRLLVL.